This passage covers 29 T cell receptor beta chains from one sample sequenced in a study of long-term antiretroviral therapy in people with HIV. Investigators performed immunoSEQ version v3.0 at survey level. Measured with immunoSEQ multiplex PCR; TCRdb has only the in-frame clones, and not every one. The sample has 15,000 to 20,000 clones, roughly 96% seen once; the top ten hold 1.4%. The sample was unsorted PBMCs, taken more than 10 years after starting antiretroviral therapy. These TCRs come from a man aged 25 to 40 with HIV.

This clone showed up just once. This chain links TRBV27 with TRBJ1-6; D may be TRBD1 (6 bases). V shed 5 bases and J shed 7 bases, with 12 bases lying between them. The CDR3 is made up of 14 amino acids. Germline values: CDR1 MNHEY, CDR2 SMNVEV (reference sequence). The DNA for the CDR3 is TGTGCCAGCAGTCGGGGGCCCCCCAATTCACCCCTCCACTTT. Protein product: CASSRGPPNSPLHF.

The chain has TRBV27 and TRBJ2-5; D might be TRBD2 (5 bases). V was cut by 7 bases and J by 5 bases, with 26 bases left in between. The CDR3 is 17 residues long. Germline CDR1 MNHEY, CDR2 SMNVEV (reference sequence). CDR3 amino acids: CASTPPASFGVKETQYF. The DNA for the CDR3 is TGTGCCAGCACTCCTCCTGCTAGCTTCGGGGTCAAGGAGACCCAGTACTTC.

The V call is TRBV5-6, the J call TRBJ2-2; 10 bases match TRBD1. The CDR3 runs 16 residues. The V gene's germline CDR1 is SGHDT and CDR2 YYEEEE. The V gene end was trimmed by 4 bases and the J gene end by 4 bases; junction bases not matched to a gene: 7. This chain's CDR3 is CASSRDRGGATGELFF. The CDR3 bases are TGTGCCAGCAGCCGGGACAGGGGAGGGGCCACCGGGGAGCTGTTTTTT.

This clone was seen only once. The V call is TRBV2, the J call TRBJ2-7; the D gene is possibly TRBD1 (6 bases). The germline V gene has CDR1 SNHLY and CDR2 FYNNEI. The CDR3 has 18 amino acids. Trimming took 0 bases from V and 0 from J, leaving 18 bases between them. CDR3 loop: CASSEAPPGHSSSYEQYV. As DNA, the CDR3 is TGTGCCAGCAGTGAAGCGCCTCCGGGACATTCAAGCTCCTACGAGCAGTACGTC.

This chain joins TRBV19 and TRBJ1-2, with TRBD1 matching over 7 bases. The germline V gene has CDR1 LNHDA and CDR2 SQIVND (reference sequence). The CDR3 extends over 15 amino acids. V shed 4 bases, J shed 5 bases, and the junction held 10 bases outside the gene matches. In DNA, the CDR3 is TGTGCCAGTAGTACGGGACAGTGGGTAGGATATGGCTACACCTTC. The encoded protein is CASSTGQWVGYGYTF.

The chain is built from TRBV2 and TRBJ2-3; 8 bases line up with TRBD2. Trimming removed 2 bases from V and 2 bases from J; junction bases left unmatched: 6. This CDR3 has 16 residues. CDR1 and CDR2 (germline): SNHLY, FYNNEI. Here the CDR3 reads CASSENGLALTDTQYF. The CDR3 region has the DNA TGTGCCAGCAGTGAAAATGGACTAGCACTCACAGATACGCAGTATTTT.

The genes are TRBV6-4 and TRBJ2-1, with D possibly TRBD1 on 6 matching bases. Germline V gives CDR1 MRHNA, CDR2 SNTAGT. This CDR3 has 15 residues. Trimming took 0 bases from V and 6 from J, leaving 12 bases between them. CDR3 amino acids: CASSDSRGQSNEQFF. DNA of the CDR3: TGTGCCAGCAGTGACTCCAGGGGCCAATCCAATGAGCAGTTCTTC.

The V gene is TRBV2, the J gene TRBJ1-6; D may be TRBD1 (6 bases). V lost 7 bases and J 8 bases, leaving 12 bases between the germline ends. Germline V lookup: CDR1 SNHLY, CDR2 FYNNEI. The length of the CDR3 is 13 residues. In nucleotides, the CDR3 is TGTGCCAGCACCCAAGGGGGTGATTCACCCCTCCACTTT. Its translation is CASTQGGDSPLHF.

The CDR3 spells CAAGQLFYEQYV. CDR3 bases: TGTGCCGCGGGACAGTTATTCTACGAGCAGTACGTC. The chain combines TRBV2 with TRBJ2-7, with TRBD1 as a possible D gene (7 bases). The CDR3 is 12 amino acids. Germline CDR1 and CDR2: SNHLY and FYNNEI. Trimming took 11 bases from V and 3 from J, leaving 14 bases between them.

This clone has just one count. The chain carries TRBV6-5 and TRBJ2-1; TRBD1 matches at 8 bases. There are 13 residues in the CDR3. The germline gives CDR1 MNHEY, CDR2 SVGAGI. The V segment lost 2 bases and the J segment 12 bases; nucleotides outside the gene matches: 6. CDR3 protein: CASSYPGGAAQFF. CDR3 in DNA: TGTGCCAGCAGTTACCCAGGGGGCGCAGCGCAGTTCTTC.

V gene TRBV9 combines with J gene TRBJ1-2; no firm D call. Germline V gives CDR1 SGDLS, CDR2 YYNGEE. The ends were cut back, 2 bases at V and 2 bases at J, with 13 bases in the middle. The CDR3 consists of 15 residues. CDR3 sequence: CASSVRPLANYGYTF. CDR3 sequence (DNA): TGTGCCAGCAGCGTTAGGCCCCTCGCGAACTATGGCTACACCTTC.

The V call is TRBV4-1, the J call TRBJ2-7, with D possibly being TRBD2 (5 bases). V was shortened by 1 base and J by 0 bases, with 7 bases between the two germline ends. Germline V CDR1 and CDR2: MGHRA, YSYEKL. CDR3 size: 14 residues. CDR3 DNA: TGCGCCAGCAGCCAAGCCGGGAACTCCTACGAGCAGTACTTC. Translating gives CASSQAGNSYEQYF.

This clone was recorded once. The chain is built from TRBV19 and TRBJ1-5, with D possibly matching TRBD1 (6 bases). The CDR3 consists of 14 residues. Germline CDR1 reads LNHDA; CDR2 reads SQIVND (reference sequence). V was clipped by 4 bases and J by 11 bases, with 18 bases between them. The CDR3 DNA follows: TGTGCCAGTAGTACGCGGGACAAAAGGCAAGCCCAGCATTTT. This translates into CASSTRDKRQAQHF.

The chain uses TRBV18 and TRBJ1-6; perhaps TRBD1 as D (5 bases). There are 16 residues in the CDR3. Germline lookup yields CDR1 KGHSH and CDR2 LQKENI. With 4 bases removed from V and 8 bases from J, the gap between germline ends came to 18 bases. For the CDR3, the DNA is TGTGCCAGCTCACTCGAGACAGTCGGCCTCGATTCACCCCTCCACTTT. Amino acid sequence: CASSLETVGLDSPLHF.

This clone was observed once. The chain couples TRBV10-3 to TRBJ2-2; D is undetermined. V lost 4 bases, J lost 5 bases, and 17 bases lay in between. The CDR3 spans 16 residues. The germline CDR1 and CDR2 sequences are ENHRY and SYGVKD. CDR3 DNA: TGTGCCATCAGTGGGAGAGCTGGGGAAGGGACCGGGGAGCTGTTTTTT. Its translation is CAISGRAGEGTGELFF.

This chain connects TRBV18 to TRBJ1-1, with TRBD1 identical over 8 bases. The CDR3 extends over 14 amino acids. From germline, CDR1 is KGHSH and CDR2 LQKENI. With 5 bases clipped from V and 3 bases from J, the junction kept 5 bases outside the gene matches. The CDR3 coding sequence is TGTGCCAGCTCATCGGAGACAGGGGACACTGAAGCTTTCTTT. Translation gives CASSSETGDTEAFF.

The chain joins TRBV4-2 to TRBJ2-7; TRBD2 matches 10 bases. The V gene's germline CDR1 is LGHNA and CDR2 YNFKEQ. This CDR3 contains 15 residues. V dropped 1 base and J dropped 3; count of bases not matched to a gene: 3. CDR3 in DNA: TGTGCCAGCAGCCAAGGATCTAGCGGGGGCTACGAGCAGTACTTC. Translated, it gives CASSQGSSGGYEQYF.

The rearrangement uses TRBV4-1 and TRBJ1-3; D perhaps matches TRBD1 (6 bases). Germline values: CDR1 MGHRA, CDR2 YSYEKL. This CDR3 comprises 17 residues. With 2 bases removed from V and 1 base from J, the gap between germline ends came to 15 bases. This CDR3 is CASSQSPQGLSGNTIYF. The DNA for the CDR3 is TGCGCCAGCAGCCAATCCCCTCAGGGGTTGTCTGGAAACACCATATATTTT.

The chain carries TRBV7-9 and TRBJ1-1; D is ambiguous. With 5 bases removed from V and 1 base from J, the gap between germline ends came to 11 bases. Germline V gene sequence: CDR1 SEHNR, CDR2 FQNEAQ (reference sequence). CDR3 length: 14 amino acids. CDR3 protein: CASSGEGGNTEAFF. The CDR3 bases are TGTGCCAGCAGCGGGGAGGGTGGGAACACTGAAGCTTTCTTT.

The V call is TRBV19, the J call TRBJ1-2, with TRBD1 matching 7 bases. This CDR3 contains 12 residues. The V segment lost 4 bases and the J segment 4 bases; nucleotides outside the gene matches: 0. Looked up from germline, CDR1 is LNHDA and CDR2 is SQIVND (reference sequence). The CDR3 loop is CASSTGGYGYTF. The CDR3 nucleotides read TGTGCCAGTAGTACAGGGGGCTATGGCTACACCTTC.

The chain links TRBV7-9 to TRBJ2-3; D call uncertain. CDR1 is SEHNR and CDR2 is FQNEAQ in the germline V gene (reference sequence). The CDR3 is 17 amino acids. Trimming removed 1 base at V and 0 bases at J, with 14 bases between. The CDR3 reads CASSLVDSTSSTDTQYF. The CDR3 DNA follows: TGTGCCAGCAGCTTAGTAGACTCCACGTCGAGCACAGATACGCAGTATTTT.

The chain couples TRBV29-1 to TRBJ2-5, with D unresolved. This CDR3 comprises 14 residues. CDR1 is SQVTM and CDR2 is ANQGSEA in the germline V gene. V dropped 0 bases and J dropped 5 bases, with 13 bases sitting between them. CDR3 sequence (DNA): TGCAGCGTTGAAGATCGTAGGGTTCGGGAGACCCAGTACTTC. This sequence encodes CSVEDRRVRETQYF.

CDR3 region: CASSVSYRGQPQHF. The CDR3 DNA reads as TGTGCCAGCAGCGTATCTTACAGGGGTCAGCCCCAGCATTTT. The chain uses TRBV9 and TRBJ1-5; TRBD1 matches at 7 bases. Germline CDR1 and CDR2: SGDLS and YYNGEE. V shed 1 base, J shed 6 bases, and the junction held 4 bases outside the gene matches. The CDR3 contains 14 residues.

The chain has TRBV4-1 and TRBJ1-2; the D is unclear. Trimming stripped 4 bases from V and 4 bases from J, with 13 bases between. Germline V gene sequence: CDR1 MGHRA, CDR2 YSYEKL. CDR3 size: 14 residues. CDR3: CASSPDGATYGYTF. In nucleotides, the CDR3 is TGCGCCAGCAGCCCGGATGGAGCGACCTATGGCTACACCTTC.

The chain uses TRBV30 and TRBJ1-5; D perhaps matches TRBD1 (6 bases). The CDR3 loop spans 13 amino acids. CDR1 GTSNPN and CDR2 SVGIG come from the germline V gene (reference sequence). V lost 8 bases, J lost 7 bases, and 18 bases lay in between. CDR3 in DNA: TGTGCCACCACCTCAGGGGTAGGCCAGCCCCAGCATTTT. This encodes CATTSGVGQPQHF.

Points on this clone: One end of the junction varies from germline; a read error may be responsible. The chain recombines TRBV7-8 with TRBJ1-3; D call uncertain. The CDR3 is 15 amino acids. Germline V gene sequence: CDR1 SGHVS, CDR2 FQNEAQ. The CDR3 nucleotides read TGTGCCAGCAGCCTAGCCTATGGGCCTGGAAACACCATATATTTT. It yields the protein CASSLAYGPGNTIYF.

CDR3 in amino acids: CASSSVFEAFF. DNA for the CDR3: TGTGCCAGCAGTTCAGTATTTGAAGCTTTCTTT. The chain links TRBV28 to TRBJ1-1; D remains ambiguous. Trimming removed 4 bases at V and 7 bases at J, with 7 bases between. Germline V gives CDR1 MDHEN, CDR2 SYDVKM. The CDR3 sequence is 11 residues long. The whole variable domain, remainder taken from reference TRBV28 and TRBJ1-1, is DVKVTQSSRYLVKRTGEKVFLECVQDMDHENMFWYRQDPGLGLRLIYFSYDVKMKEKGDIPEGYSVSREKKERFSLILESASTNQTSMYLCASSSVFEAFFGQGTRLTVV.

The CDR3, as DNA: TGCGCCAGCAGCGCCGTAGGGGCAGATACGCAGTATTTT. It yields the protein CASSAVGADTQYF. The V gene is TRBV5-1, the J gene TRBJ2-3; D may be TRBD1 (5 bases). The CDR3 totals 13 residues. Looked up from germline, CDR1 is SGHRS and CDR2 is YFSETQ. V dropped 4 bases and J dropped 4 bases, with 10 bases sitting between them. Using reference TRBV5-1 and TRBJ2-3 for the parts outside the CDR3, the full variable domain is KAGVTQTPRYLIKTRGQQVTLSCSPISGHRSVSWYQQTPGQGLQFLFEYFSETQRNKGNFPGRFSGRQFSNSRSEMNVSTLELGDSALYLCASSAVGADTQYFGPGTRLTVL.

The CDR3 DNA is TGTGCCAGCAGCTTAGCACCCAACTATGGCTACACCTTC. The encoded protein is CASSLAPNYGYTF. The V call is TRBV7-9, the J call TRBJ1-2; D is uncertain. V was cut by 0 bases and J by 2 bases, with 4 bases left in between. The CDR3 loop spans 13 amino acids. The V gene's germline CDR1 is SEHNR and CDR2 FQNEAQ (reference sequence).